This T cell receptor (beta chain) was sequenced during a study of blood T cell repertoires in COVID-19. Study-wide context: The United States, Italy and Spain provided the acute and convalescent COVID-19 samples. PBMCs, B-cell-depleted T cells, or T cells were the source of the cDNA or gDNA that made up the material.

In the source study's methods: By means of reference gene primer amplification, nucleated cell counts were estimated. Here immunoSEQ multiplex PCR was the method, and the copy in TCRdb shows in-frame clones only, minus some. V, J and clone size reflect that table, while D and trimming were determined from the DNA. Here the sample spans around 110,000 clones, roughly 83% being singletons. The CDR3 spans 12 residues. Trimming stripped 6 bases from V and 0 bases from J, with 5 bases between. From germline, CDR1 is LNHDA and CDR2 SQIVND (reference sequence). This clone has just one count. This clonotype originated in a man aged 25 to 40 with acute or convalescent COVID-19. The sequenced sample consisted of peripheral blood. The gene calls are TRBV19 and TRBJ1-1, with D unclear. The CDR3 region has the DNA TGTGCCAGTAGGTACATGAACACTGAAGCTTTCTTT. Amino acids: CASRYMNTEAFF. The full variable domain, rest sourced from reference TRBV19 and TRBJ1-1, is DGGITQSPKYLFRKEGQNVTLSCEQNLNHDAMYWYRQDPGQGLRLIYYSQIVNDFQKGDIAEGYSVSREKKESFPLTVTSAQKNPTAFYLCASRYMNTEAFFGQGTRLTVV.